A single sample gave rise to the 20 T cell receptor beta chains below, sequenced in a study of cytomegalovirus exposure and HLA in healthy donors (TCRdb year 2017). The method behind the library was the immunoSEQ multiplex PCR assay. The multiplex PCR relied on a mix of 60 forward primers for TCR Vbeta segments and 13 reverse primers for TCR Jbeta segments. The clones in this table, taken by TCRdb from immuneACCESS, are in-frame only. Not every clone is retained; where verified, under half of the shortfall comes from an unresolved V gene, and the cause of the rest is unknown. This sample comprises under 150,000 clones, less than 85% of them detected only once. The ten biggest clones cover more than 2.5% of the sample. The specimen was PBMCs. Source of these receptors: a male donor in good health and CMV-seronegative.

The genes are TRBV2 and TRBJ2-7; maybe TRBD1 (5 bases). From germline, CDR1 is SNHLY and CDR2 FYNNEI. V gave up 0 bases and J gave up 0 bases, with 12 bases separating them. The length of the CDR3 is 16 residues. Here the CDR3 DNA reads TGTGCCAGCAGTGAAGCGCCCGACAGTTACTCCTACGAGCAGTACTTC. Protein: CASSEAPDSYSYEQYF.

The gene calls are TRBV4-1 and TRBJ2-1, with 8 bases lining up with TRBD2. CDR3 length equals 16 residues. V was pared by 0 bases and J by 4 bases, with 5 bases of the junction left unmatched. Germline V CDR1 and CDR2: MGHRA, YSYEKL. CDR3 in amino acids: CASSQDSGLGYNEQFF. The CDR3 DNA reads as TGCGCCAGCAGCCAAGATTCGGGACTAGGATACAATGAGCAGTTCTTC.

This clone was seen a single time. The rearrangement links TRBV5-5 to TRBJ1-4, with 9 nucleotides matching TRBD1. Germline V gene data show CDR1 as SGHKS and CDR2 as YYEKEE (reference sequence). This CDR3 comprises 15 residues. V lost 4 bases, J lost 3 bases, and 4 bases stayed unmatched. The CDR3 DNA follows: TGTGCCAGCAGCCTGGGACAGGGTCCTAATGAAAAACTGTTTTTT. This codes for CASSLGQGPNEKLFF.

The chain is built from TRBV7-2 and TRBJ2-1; TRBD2 aligns across 7 bases. Germline assignment: CDR1 SGHTA and CDR2 FQGNSA. V shed 5 bases and J 12 bases; nucleotides not matched to a gene: 4. The CDR3 is 11 residues long. The CDR3 here is CASSGGRGQFF. CDR3 nucleotide sequence: TGTGCCAGCAGCGGGGGGAGGGGGCAGTTCTTC.

The chain has TRBV27 and TRBJ1-2; 9 bases agree with TRBD1. Germline-derived CDR1 and CDR2 are MNHEY and SMNVEV (reference sequence). V lost 6 bases and J lost 10; bases outside the gene matches: 6. CDR3 length: 12 residues. The CDR3 spells CASRGQGMVYTF. As DNA, the CDR3 is TGTGCCAGCAGGGGACAGGGAATGGTCTACACCTTC.

The rearrangement links TRBV19 to TRBJ1-5; 7 bases match TRBD1. V gave up 7 bases and J gave up 4 bases; unmatched junction bases: 4. CDR1 and CDR2 (germline): LNHDA, SQIVND (reference sequence). CDR3 length: 13 residues. CDR3 coding DNA: TGTGCCAGTACCAGGGGGACAAATCAGCCCCAGCATTTT. It translates to CASTRGTNQPQHF.

V gene TRBV19 combines with J gene TRBJ1-1; D possibly corresponds to TRBD1 (5 bases). V was cut by 5 bases and J by 5 bases, with 12 bases left in between. Looked up from germline, CDR1 is LNHDA and CDR2 is SQIVND (reference sequence). The CDR3 is 13 amino acids. As DNA, the CDR3 is TGTGCCAGTAGTTTCATAGGGGTGACTGAAGCTTTCTTT. Amino acids: CASSFIGVTEAFF.

The chain combines TRBV5-1 with TRBJ2-7, with D perhaps matching TRBD2 (5 bases). The V gene's germline CDR1 is SGHRS and CDR2 YFSETQ. The CDR3 has 14 amino acids. Between the trimmed V and J ends, which lost 4 bases and 3 bases, there was a span of 14 bases. Written as DNA, the CDR3 is TGCGCCAGCAGCGCCAGGACCGACTACTACGAGCAGTACTTC. This translates into CASSARTDYYEQYF.

This chain joins TRBV19 and TRBJ2-1; 11 positions agree with TRBD1. The junction had 5 bases not matched to a gene; V was cut back by 6 bases and J by 7 bases. This CDR3 comprises 14 residues. The germline CDR1 and CDR2 sequences are LNHDA and SQIVND (reference sequence). CDR3 in DNA: TGTGCCAGTAGCGGACAGGGGGCGCAAAATGAGCAGTTCTTC. It translates to CASSGQGAQNEQFF.

This chain connects TRBV30 to TRBJ2-7, with D possibly TRBD2 on 5 matching bases. V was cut by 3 bases and J by 0 bases, with 9 bases left in between. The CDR3 is 13 residues long. CDR1 and CDR2 from the germline V gene are GTSNPN and SVGIG (reference sequence). CDR3 sequence (DNA): TGTGCCTGGAGGGGAGTTTCCTCCTACGAGCAGTACTTC. Translating it yields CAWRGVSSYEQYF.

The chain employs TRBV25-1 and TRBJ2-7; D is perhaps TRBD1 (6 bases). Germline CDR1 reads MGHDK; CDR2 reads SYGVNS. This CDR3 has 15 residues. The V end was cut by 3 bases, the J end by 0 bases, with 12 bases between. CDR3 loop: CASSDNQGSSYEQYF. For the CDR3, the DNA is TGTGCCAGCAGTGATAACCAGGGGAGCTCCTACGAGCAGTACTTC.

The chain has TRBV5-1 and TRBJ2-5, with 8 bases matching TRBD2. The DNA matches TRBJ2-7 better at its end, which makes the J call doubtful. CDR3 length: 16 amino acids. Germline V lookup: CDR1 SGHRS, CDR2 YFSETQ. CDR3 DNA: TGCGCCAGCAGCTTGAAGTCTAGCGGGCTCGGATACGAGCAGTACTTC. Translation gives CASSLKSSGLGYEQYF.

The rearrangement links TRBV9 to TRBJ1-6; 12 nucleotides line up with TRBD1. Trimming took 3 bases from V and 8 from J; bases not matched to a gene: 6. The length of the CDR3 is 16 residues. Germline V lookup: CDR1 SGDLS, CDR2 YYNGEE. CDR3 in DNA: TGTGCCAGCAGCGATGGGACAGGGGGCGCCCATTCACCCCTCCACTTT. Its translation is CASSDGTGGAHSPLHF.

The chain uses TRBV5-1 and TRBJ2-5; 14 positions agree with TRBD2. Looked up from germline, CDR1 is SGHRS and CDR2 is YFSETQ. With 3 bases clipped from V and 5 bases from J, the junction kept 9 bases outside the gene matches. The length of the CDR3 is 17 residues. The CDR3 reads CASSSGTSGGPRETQYF. The CDR3 DNA reads as TGCGCCAGCAGCTCCGGGACTAGCGGGGGCCCCAGGGAGACCCAGTACTTC. Together with reference TRBV5-1 and TRBJ2-5, the CDR3 gives the full variable domain: KAGVTQTPRYLIKTRGQQVTLSCSPISGHRSVSWYQQTPGQGLQFLFEYFSETQRNKGNFPGRFSGRQFSNSRSEMNVSTLELGDSALYLCASSSGTSGGPRETQYFGPGTRLLVL.

The genes are TRBV25-1 and TRBJ2-3; TRBD1 agrees at 7 bases. The CDR3 contains 15 residues. From germline, CDR1 is MGHDK and CDR2 SYGVNS. With 3 bases clipped from V and 7 bases from J, the junction kept 10 bases outside the gene matches. As DNA, the CDR3 is TGTGCCAGCAGTGACGGGCAGGGGGTCCGGCATACGCAGTATTTT. Residues: CASSDGQGVRHTQYF.

The chain carries TRBV14 and TRBJ1-1; D is undetermined. CDR1 and CDR2 from the germline V gene are SGHDN and FVKESK. Trimming stripped 5 bases from V and 4 bases from J, with 8 bases between. The CDR3 runs 12 residues. The CDR3 DNA sequence: TGTGCCAGCAGCTTCGTAGCCACTGAAGCTTTCTTT. This codes for CASSFVATEAFF. The full variable domain, rest sourced from reference TRBV14 and TRBJ1-1, is EAGVTQFPSHSVIEKGQTVTLRCDPISGHDNLYWYRRVMGKEIKFLLHFVKESKQDESGMPNNRFLAERTGGTYSTLKVQPAELEDSGVYFCASSFVATEAFFGQGTRLTVV.

This clone was seen a handful of times. CDR3 residues: CAWSFGRAQPQHF. CDR3 in DNA: TGTGCCTGGAGTTTTGGCAGGGCGCAGCCCCAGCATTTT. The J gene is TRBJ1-5, the V gene TRBV30, with D maybe TRBD1 (5 bases). V was trimmed by 2 bases and J by 7 bases, leaving 12 bases between them. CDR3 length equals 13 residues. Germline CDR1 and CDR2: GTSNPN and SVGIG (reference sequence).

The rearrangement uses TRBV5-6 and TRBJ2-7, with 9 bases that match TRBD1. This CDR3 has 15 residues. Germline loops: CDR1 SGHDT, CDR2 YYEEEE. The J segment lost 2 bases and the V segment lost 1 base, leaving 4 bases of the junction unmatched. As DNA, the CDR3 is TGTGCCAGCAGCTTGCCGGGACAGGGACCCTACGAGCAGTACTTC. It specifies CASSLPGQGPYEQYF.

The chain employs TRBV6-5 and TRBJ1-2; no firm D call. V was cut by 1 base and J by 3 bases, with 9 bases left in between. Germline-derived CDR1 and CDR2 are MNHEY and SVGAGI. The CDR3 runs to 14 residues. This chain's CDR3 is CASSYFAVDYGYTF. DNA for the CDR3: TGTGCCAGCAGTTACTTCGCAGTGGACTATGGCTACACCTTC.

The chain joins TRBV2 to TRBJ1-5; D not certain. Germline V gene data show CDR1 as SNHLY and CDR2 as FYNNEI. The CDR3 is made up of 13 amino acids. With 2 bases removed from V and 7 bases from J, the gap between germline ends came to 9 bases. The CDR3 sequence is CASSENGRQPQHF. In nucleotides, the CDR3 is TGTGCCAGCAGTGAAAATGGCAGGCAGCCCCAGCATTTT.